This T cell receptor beta chain was obtained from a study of T cell responses to AZD1222 COVID-19 vaccine. Study-wide results and limits: Sampled repertoires all dated from after the peak T cell response. Mapped onto spike, vaccine-associated CD4 TCRs spanned it and were dominant at 160-218 and 743-854. The donors showed a predominance of white British ancestry and of females, with possible underestimation of clonal diversity. Targeting of unmutated variant regions was reportedly seen in nearly half of spike-specific TCRs.

Produced via immunoSEQ multiplex PCR; TCRdb's table is partial and in-frame only. The table includes about 160,000 clones, roughly nine tenths detected once. This CDR3 contains 19 residues. V shed 3 bases and J 0 bases; nucleotides not matched to a gene: 12. Germline V lookup: CDR1 SGHRS, CDR2 YFSETQ. Concerning this clone: Its cognate antigen is unknown.

This TCR derives from an adult who received the AZD1222 COVID-19 vaccine. Here the sequenced sample was peripheral blood, taken 28 days after the second AZD1222 dose. The rearrangement uses TRBV5-1 and TRBJ1-2; 12 nucleotides agree with TRBD1. In nucleotides, the CDR3 is TGCGCCAGCAGCTCGACCAGGGGGACAGGGGGCTCAACTAACTATGGCTACACCTTC. This translates into CASSSTRGTGGSTNYGYTF.